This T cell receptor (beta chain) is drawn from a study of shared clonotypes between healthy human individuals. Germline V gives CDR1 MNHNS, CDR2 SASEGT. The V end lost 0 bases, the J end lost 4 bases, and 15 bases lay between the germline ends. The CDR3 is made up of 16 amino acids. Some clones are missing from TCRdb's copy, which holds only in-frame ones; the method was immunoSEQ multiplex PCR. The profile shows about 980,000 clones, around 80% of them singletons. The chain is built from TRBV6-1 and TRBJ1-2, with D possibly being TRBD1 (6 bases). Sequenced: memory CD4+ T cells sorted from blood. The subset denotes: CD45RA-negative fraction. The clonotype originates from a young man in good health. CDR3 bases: TGTGCCAGCAGTGAAGCCCCGCGGGGGCTGGGCTATGGCTACACCTTC. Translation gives CASSEAPRGLGYGYTF.